Following are 19 T cell receptor beta chains from one sample sequenced in a study of blood T cell repertoires in COVID-19. The method was immunoSEQ multiplex PCR; TCRdb's version includes in-frame clones alone and lacks a portion of them. The sample carries 300,000 to 400,000 clones, more than 75% recorded once. The sample comprised peripheral blood. These receptors originate from a young woman who had recovered from COVID-19.

This chain connects TRBV7-6 to TRBJ2-5; a weak D match, TRBD1 (6 bases). CDR3 size: 15 residues. V was pared by 2 bases and J by 5 bases, with 15 bases between. Germline V gene sequence: CDR1 SGHVS, CDR2 FNYEAQ. The CDR3 DNA reads TGTGCCAGCAGCTTAATCTCGGACAGCGCCGAGACCCAGTACTTC. Residues: CASSLISDSAETQYF.

The chain couples TRBV27 to TRBJ1-5; 7 bases are shared with TRBD1. This CDR3 is 14 amino acids long. V lost 3 bases, J lost 2 bases, and 1 base stayed unmatched. Germline V gene sequence: CDR1 MNHEY, CDR2 SMNVEV (reference sequence). The DNA of the CDR3 is TGTGCCAGCAGTTTCACAGGGGGCAATCAGCCCCAGCATTTT. Translated, it gives CASSFTGGNQPQHF.

A single count supports this clone. The chain links TRBV5-6 to TRBJ1-2; 10 bases line up with TRBD1. CDR1 and CDR2 from the germline V gene are SGHDT and YYEEEE. The CDR3 sequence is 14 residues long. The V and J ends lost 4 bases and 5 bases, in that order; junction bases with no gene match: 5. The CDR3 sequence is CASSRKGQGYGYTF. CDR3 coding DNA: TGTGCCAGCAGCCGGAAGGGACAGGGGTATGGCTACACCTTC. Full variable domain (rest looked up from reference TRBV5-6 and TRBJ1-2): DAGVTQSPTHLIKTRGQQVTLRCSPKSGHDTVSWYQQALGQGPQFIFQYYEEEERQRGNFPDRFSGHQFPNYSSELNVNALLLGDSALYLCASSRKGQGYGYTFGSGTRLTVV.

The rearrangement joins TRBV10-3 to TRBJ2-5; 12 bases are shared with TRBD2. This CDR3 has 18 residues. CDR1 and CDR2 (germline): ENHRY, SYGVKD. V shed 2 bases and J 4 bases; nucleotides not matched to a gene: 11. The CDR3 DNA follows: TGTGCCATCAGTGAGCCGGCGGAACCGGGACTAGCGGGAGAGACCCAGTACTTC. Protein: CAISEPAEPGLAGETQYF.

This clone was seen more than once but under ten times. The V gene is TRBV2, the J gene TRBJ1-1; a weak D match, TRBD1 (5 bases). V was shortened by 5 bases and J by 4 bases, with 14 bases between the two germline ends. CDR3 size: 14 residues. Germline values: CDR1 SNHLY, CDR2 FYNNEI. The CDR3 loop reads CASSFLRESTEAFF. CDR3 DNA: TGTGCCAGCAGTTTCCTCAGGGAAAGCACTGAAGCTTTCTTT.

The rearrangement links TRBV7-2 to TRBJ2-6, with TRBD2 as a possible D gene (6 bases). The germline V gene has CDR1 SGHTA and CDR2 FQGNSA. This CDR3 region has 18 residues. V was pared by 0 bases and J by 0 bases, with 12 bases between. In DNA, the CDR3 is TGTGCCAGCAGCTTAGCGCAGCGGGCCTACTCTGGGGCCAACGTCCTGACTTTC. As protein: CASSLAQRAYSGANVLTF.

The V call is TRBV6-2 or TRBV6-3, the J call TRBJ2-3; D may be TRBD1 (6 bases). The CDR3 consists of 14 residues. V dropped 4 bases and J dropped 0 bases, with 8 bases sitting between them. Germline loops: CDR1 MNHEY, CDR2 SVGEGT. CDR3 DNA sequence: TGTGCCAGCAGTTGGACAGACAGCACAGATACGCAGTATTTT. Residues: CASSWTDSTDTQYF.

This chain uses TRBV5-6 with TRBJ2-2; TRBD1 matches at 10 bases. The J segment lost 3 bases and the V segment lost 2 bases, leaving 4 bases of the junction unmatched. Looked up from germline, CDR1 is SGHDT and CDR2 is YYEEEE. This CDR3 comprises 16 residues. Here the CDR3 reads CASSFPGQGYTGELFF. CDR3 nucleotide sequence: TGTGCCAGCAGCTTTCCGGGACAGGGGTACACCGGGGAGCTGTTTTTT.

V usage is TRBV5-6 and J usage is TRBJ2-3, with 9 bases matching TRBD2. The junction had 4 bases not matched to a gene; V was cut back by 0 bases and J by 5 bases. Germline V gene data show CDR1 as SGHDT and CDR2 as YYEEEE. The length of the CDR3 is 15 residues. The CDR3 nucleotides are TGTGCCAGCAGCTTGGGGGCGGGGGGGGGAGATACGCAGTATTTT. It encodes CASSLGAGGGDTQYF.

The rearrangement joins TRBV7-8 to TRBJ1-4; D gene unclear. The CDR3 is 16 residues long. Trimming took off 0 bases at V and 7 bases at J, with 15 bases between the two ends. Germline lookup yields CDR1 SGHVS and CDR2 FQNEAQ. The CDR3 nucleotides are TGTGCCAGCAGCTTAGCGGCACGACGGGGAGGTGAAAAACTGTTTTTT. Protein sequence: CASSLAARRGGEKLFF.

This chain links TRBV5-1 with TRBJ1-1, with D hard to call. V was trimmed by 1 base and J by 0 bases, leaving 10 bases between them. The CDR3 has 15 residues. Germline CDR1 and CDR2: SGHRS and YFSETQ. Here the CDR3 reads CASSLSTGVNTEAFF. CDR3 coding DNA: TGCGCCAGCAGCTTGTCGACCGGGGTGAACACTGAAGCTTTCTTT.

This sequence joins TRBV4-3 and TRBJ1-2; tentatively, D is TRBD1 (5 bases). Germline CDR1 reads LGHNA; CDR2 reads YSLEER. V lost 0 bases and J 4 bases, leaving 12 bases between the germline ends. This CDR3 has 15 amino acids. DNA of the CDR3: TGCGCCAGCAGCCAAGACGGGGGGGGAAGCTATGGCTACACCTTC. Encoded protein: CASSQDGGGSYGYTF.

This rearrangement joins TRBV5-4 to TRBJ2-1; 13 nucleotides line up with TRBD2. Per the germline V gene, CDR1 is SGHNT and CDR2 is YYREEE (reference sequence). With 3 bases clipped from V and 2 bases from J, the junction kept 8 bases outside the gene matches. CDR3 length: 18 amino acids. The CDR3 DNA reads TGTGCCAGCAGCTCCGGGACTAGCGGGACTATAACCTACAATGAGCAGTTCTTC. This gives the protein CASSSGTSGTITYNEQFF.

The CDR3 spells CASSSSGRAGNEQFF. CDR3 nucleotides: TGTGCCAGCAGCTCTAGCGGGAGGGCCGGGAATGAGCAGTTCTTC. The V and J genes are TRBV7-9 and TRBJ2-1; TRBD2 matches at 12 bases. V trimming: 4 bases; J trimming: 7 bases; junction bases outside the gene matches: 5. The germline CDR1 and CDR2 sequences are SEHNR and FQNEAQ (reference sequence). This CDR3 spans 15 amino acids.

The chain uses TRBV5-6 and TRBJ1-2; D might be TRBD1 (6 bases). Germline V gene data show CDR1 as SGHDT and CDR2 as YYEEEE. Trimming removed 3 bases from V and 4 bases from J, with 13 bases in between. The CDR3 is made up of 14 amino acids. The CDR3 DNA sequence: TGTGCCAGCAGCTCCAGGGGCGAGGGCTATGGCTACACCTTC. The encoded protein is CASSSRGEGYGYTF.

The genes are TRBV12-5 and TRBJ2-1; perhaps TRBD2 as D (5 bases). The germline V gene has CDR1 LGHNT and CDR2 FRNRAP. Trimming pared 6 bases from V and 1 base from J, leaving 16 bases between. The CDR3 is made up of 16 amino acids. The CDR3 DNA reads as TGTGCTAGTGGCCCAGCGGACTTAATGTCCTACAATGAGCAGTTCTTC. It encodes CASGPADLMSYNEQFF.

This clone has just a few counts. The chain's CDR3 is CASSPNRANEKLFF. The CDR3 nucleotides are TGTGCCAGCAGCCCTAACCGAGCTAATGAAAAACTGTTTTTT. The chain has TRBV3-1 (or the pseudogene TRBV3-2) and TRBJ1-4; D call uncertain. Germline V gene sequence: CDR1 LGHDT, CDR2 YNNKEL (reference sequence). V lost 4 bases and J 3 bases, leaving 9 bases between the germline ends. The CDR3 length is 14 residues.

CDR3 sequence (DNA): TGTGCCAGCAGCCGAACCCTGGGACTAGCGGGAGTTAGGGATGAGCAGTTCTTC. Its protein is CASSRTLGLAGVRDEQFF. The V gene is TRBV28, the J gene TRBJ2-1, with TRBD2 matching 14 bases. The V segment lost 6 bases and the J segment 8 bases; nucleotides outside the gene matches: 15. Germline loops: CDR1 MDHEN, CDR2 SYDVKM. The CDR3 length is 18 residues.

The chain employs TRBV19 and TRBJ2-1, with 11 bases lining up with TRBD2. Looked up from germline, CDR1 is LNHDA and CDR2 is SQIVND (reference sequence). The V and J ends lost 7 bases and 4 bases, in that order; junction bases with no gene match: 9. The CDR3 consists of 16 residues. The CDR3 sequence is CASTPLAGVGYNEQFF. The CDR3 DNA follows: TGTGCCAGTACGCCACTAGCGGGAGTGGGGTACAATGAGCAGTTCTTC.